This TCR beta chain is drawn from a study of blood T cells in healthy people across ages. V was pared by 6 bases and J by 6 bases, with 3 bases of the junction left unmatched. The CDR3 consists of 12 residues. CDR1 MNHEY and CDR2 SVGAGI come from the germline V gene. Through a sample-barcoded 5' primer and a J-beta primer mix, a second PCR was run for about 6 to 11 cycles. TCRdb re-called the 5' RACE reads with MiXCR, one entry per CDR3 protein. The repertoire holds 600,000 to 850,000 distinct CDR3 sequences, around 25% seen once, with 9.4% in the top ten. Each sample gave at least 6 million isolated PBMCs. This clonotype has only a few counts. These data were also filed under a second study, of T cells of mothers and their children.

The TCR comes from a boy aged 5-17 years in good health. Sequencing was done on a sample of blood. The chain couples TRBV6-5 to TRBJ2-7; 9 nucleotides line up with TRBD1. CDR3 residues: CASSRDRVEQYF. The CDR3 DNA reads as TGTGCCAGCAGCCGGGACAGGGTCGAGCAGTACTTC.